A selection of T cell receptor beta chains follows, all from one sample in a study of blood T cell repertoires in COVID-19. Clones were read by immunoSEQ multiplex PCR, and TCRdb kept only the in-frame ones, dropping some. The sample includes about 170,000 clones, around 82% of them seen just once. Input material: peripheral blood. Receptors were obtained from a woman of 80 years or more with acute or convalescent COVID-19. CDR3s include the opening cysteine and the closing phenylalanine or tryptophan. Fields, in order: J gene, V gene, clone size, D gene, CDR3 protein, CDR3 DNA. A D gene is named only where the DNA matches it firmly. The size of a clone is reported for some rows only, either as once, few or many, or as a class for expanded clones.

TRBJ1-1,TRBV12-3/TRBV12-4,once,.,CASSLLTNTEAFF,TGTGCCAGCAGTCTACTGACAAACACTGAAGCTTTCTTT
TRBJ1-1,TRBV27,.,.,CASRRTARDTEAFF,TGTGCCAGCAGACGAACAGCCCGCGACACTGAAGCTTTCTTT
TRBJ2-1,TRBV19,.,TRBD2,CASSIGRGGYNEQFF,TGTGCCAGTAGTATTGGGCGGGGGGGCTACAATGAGCAGTTCTTC
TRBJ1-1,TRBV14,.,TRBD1,CASSERTGLVEAFF,TGTGCCAGCAGCGAACGGACAGGGTTGGTTGAAGCTTTCTTT
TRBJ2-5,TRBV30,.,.,CAWSGDRQETQYF,TGTGCCTGGAGTGGAGACAGACAAGAGACCCAGTACTTC
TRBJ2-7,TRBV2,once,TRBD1,CASRAGTGEAYEQYF,TGTGCCAGCAGAGCCGGGACAGGAGAAGCCTACGAGCAGTACTTC
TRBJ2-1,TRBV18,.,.,CASSPASRSAYNEQFF,TGTGCCAGCTCACCGGCATCCAGGTCTGCCTACAATGAGCAGTTCTTC
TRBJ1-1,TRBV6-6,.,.,CASSSGSRAFF,TGTGCCAGCAGTTCGGGGAGCCGGGCTTTCTTT
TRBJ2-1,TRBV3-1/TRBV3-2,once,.,CASSLNPSSYNEQFF,TGTGCCAGCAGCCTGAATCCGAGCTCCTACAATGAGCAGTTCTTC
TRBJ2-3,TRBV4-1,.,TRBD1,CASSQTRGFTDTQYF,TGCGCCAGCAGCCAAACCAGGGGGTTCACAGATACGCAGTATTTT
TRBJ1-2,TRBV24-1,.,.,CATSDSFQRYGYTF,TGTGCCACCAGTGATTCGTTCCAGCGCTATGGCTACACCTTC
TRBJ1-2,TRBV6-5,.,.,CASIGSRNYGYTF,TGTGCCAGCATTGGCAGCAGGAACTATGGCTACACCTTC
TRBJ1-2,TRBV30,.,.,CAWSVGRANYGYTF,TGTGCCTGGAGTGTAGGCAGGGCTAACTATGGCTACACCTTC
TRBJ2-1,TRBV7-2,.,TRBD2,CASSLEPGTSGYFF,TGTGCCAGCAGCTTAGAACCTGGGACTAGCGGCTATTTCTTC
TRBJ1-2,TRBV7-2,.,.,CASSLYAQANYGYTF,TGTGCCAGCAGCTTATATGCGCAAGCTAACTATGGCTACACCTTC
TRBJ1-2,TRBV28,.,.,CASTVDRLTGGYTF,TGTGCCAGCACTGTCGACAGGCTAACGGGGGGCTACACCTTC
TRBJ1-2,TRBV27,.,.,CASSPWGALNATF,TGTGCCAGCAGTCCCTGGGGCGCCCTCAACGCCACCTTC
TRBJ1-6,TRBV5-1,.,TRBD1,CASKREAGQTNSPLHF,TGCGCCAGCAAAAGGGAGGCGGGACAGACTAATTCACCCCTCCACTTT
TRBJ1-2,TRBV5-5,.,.,CASSLGQGGGYTF,TGTGCCAGCAGCTTGGGGCAGGGAGGAGGCTACACCTTC
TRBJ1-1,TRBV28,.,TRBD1,CASSYPSQGGWNTEAFF,TGTGCCAGCAGTTACCCTTCCCAAGGGGGCTGGAACACTGAAGCTTTCTTT
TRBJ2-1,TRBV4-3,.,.,CASSQESGTYNEQFF,TGCGCCAGCAGCCAAGAGTCAGGTACCTACAATGAGCAGTTCTTC
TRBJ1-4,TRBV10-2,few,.,CASSETGRVGKLFF,TGCGCCAGCAGTGAGACAGGTCGCGTCGGGAAACTGTTTTTT
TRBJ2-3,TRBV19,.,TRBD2,CASSLRGTSGSTDTQYF,TGTGCCAGTAGTCTTAGGGGGACTAGCGGGAGCACAGATACGCAGTATTTT
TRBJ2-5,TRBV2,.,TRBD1,CASSVVGLGQGKETQYF,TGTGCCAGCAGTGTGGTGGGACTGGGACAGGGGAAAGAGACCCAGTACTTC
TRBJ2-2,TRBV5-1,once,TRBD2,CASGTLAGGVGELFF,TGCGCCAGCGGGACACTAGCGGGAGGTGTCGGGGAGCTGTTTTTT
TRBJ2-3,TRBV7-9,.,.,CASSLYRAAFPPDTQYF,TGTGCCAGCAGCTTATACAGAGCGGCATTCCCCCCAGATACGCAGTATTTT
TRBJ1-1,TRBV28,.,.,CASSRLQGNTEAFF,TGTGCCAGCAGCCGCCTCCAGGGGAACACTGAAGCTTTCTTT
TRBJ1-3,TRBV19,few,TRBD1,CASSAGTASSGNTIYF,TGTGCCAGTAGTGCCGGGACAGCGAGCTCTGGAAACACCATATATTTT
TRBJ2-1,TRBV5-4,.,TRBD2,CASSLERAGGLSEQFF,TGTGCCAGCAGCTTGGAACGGGCGGGAGGTCTAAGTGAGCAGTTCTTC
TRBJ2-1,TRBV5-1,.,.,CASSLDRYYNEQFF,TGCGCCAGCAGCTTGGACCGCTACTACAATGAGCAGTTCTTC
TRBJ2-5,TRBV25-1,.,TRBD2,CASSPAGGRETQYF,TGTGCCAGCAGCCCAGCGGGGGGCAGGGAGACCCAGTACTTC
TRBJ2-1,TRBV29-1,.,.,CSVEPAEEQFF,TGCAGCGTTGAACCCGCGGAAGAGCAGTTCTTC
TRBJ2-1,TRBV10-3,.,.,CAATGGGEQFF,TGTGCCGCTACTGGGGGAGGTGAGCAGTTCTTC
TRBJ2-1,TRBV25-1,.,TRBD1,CASSRTGEDNEQFF,TGTGCCAGCAGTAGGACAGGGGAAGATAATGAGCAGTTCTTC
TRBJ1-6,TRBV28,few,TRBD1,CASSPSQGEGSPLHF,TGTGCCAGCAGTCCCTCTCAGGGGGAAGGGTCACCCCTCCACTTT
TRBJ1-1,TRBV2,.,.,CASSESRRTEAFF,TGTGCCAGCAGTGAATCGCGGCGCACTGAAGCTTTCTTT
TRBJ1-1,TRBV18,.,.,CASSPQGVIPLNTEAFF,TGTGCCAGCTCACCACAGGGGGTCATCCCCCTTAACACTGAAGCTTTCTTT
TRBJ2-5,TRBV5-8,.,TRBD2,CASSLVWGGYQETQYF,TGTGCCAGCAGCTTAGTCTGGGGGGGATACCAAGAGACCCAGTACTTC